These 16 T cell receptor beta chains came from one sample sequenced in a study of blood T cell repertoires in COVID-19. TCRdb's copy holds only in-frame clones and misses some; the assay was immunoSEQ multiplex PCR. The profile shows 300,000 to 350,000 clones, over 70% of them singletons. Sequenced: peripheral blood. These receptors came from a woman aged 50 to 65 with COVID-19, enrolled during active disease.

The V gene is TRBV12-3 or TRBV12-4, the J gene TRBJ2-7; D uncertain. The germline V and J ends were trimmed by 6 bases and 4 bases, with 7 bases remaining between them. This CDR3 comprises 11 residues. In DNA form, the CDR3 reads TGTGCCAGCAGGCACAGTTACGAGCAGTACTTC. It is translated as CASRHSYEQYF.

V is TRBV13 and J is TRBJ2-6; 10 bases fit TRBD1. Germline assignment: CDR1 PRHDT and CDR2 FYEKMQ (reference sequence). CDR3 length equals 17 residues. With V trimmed by 5 bases and J by 2 bases, 6 bases remained unmatched. The CDR3 here is CASSGPGQGTGANVLTF. In DNA form, the CDR3 reads TGTGCCAGCAGCGGACCGGGACAGGGGACTGGGGCCAACGTCCTGACTTTC. Using reference TRBV13 and TRBJ2-6 for the parts outside the CDR3, the full variable domain is AAGVIQSPRHLIKEKRETATLKCYPIPRHDTVYWYQQGPGQDPQFLISFYEKMQSDKGSIPDRFSAQQFSDYHSELNMSSLELGDSALYFCASSGPGQGTGANVLTFGAGSRLTVL.

This clone was seen once. The V call is TRBV10-3, the J call TRBJ2-5; D uncertain. The ends were cut back, 3 bases at V and 4 bases at J, with 15 bases in the middle. This CDR3 has 15 amino acids. Germline V CDR1 and CDR2: ENHRY, SYGVKD. This chain's CDR3 is CAISDPGLSPETQYF. CDR3 DNA: TGTGCCATCAGTGACCCGGGTCTTTCTCCAGAGACCCAGTACTTC.

This clone came up a few times. The J gene is TRBJ2-3, the V gene TRBV6-2 or TRBV6-3, with D possibly matching TRBD2 (5 bases). This CDR3 is 15 amino acids long. The V and J ends lost 2 bases and 2 bases respectively, with 11 bases between them. CDR1 and CDR2 from the germline V gene are MNHEY and SVGEGT. The CDR3 spells CASSYVGATTDTQYF. The CDR3 nucleotides are TGTGCCAGCAGTTACGTGGGAGCTACCACAGATACGCAGTATTTT.

The chain uses TRBV3-1 (or the pseudogene TRBV3-2) and TRBJ1-5, with TRBD1 as a possible D gene (5 bases). V was pared by 4 bases and J by 3 bases, with 16 bases between. From germline, CDR1 is LGHDT and CDR2 YNNKEL (reference sequence). CDR3 length: 16 amino acids. CDR3 DNA sequence: TGTGCCAGCAGCCCAGCGGGGGGGATCGCCAATCAGCCCCAGCATTTT. Its protein is CASSPAGGIANQPQHF.

V usage is TRBV18 and J usage is TRBJ2-5, with D possibly being TRBD2 (6 bases). The ends were cut back, 2 bases at V and 1 base at J, with 14 bases in the middle. The germline V gene encodes CDR1 KGHSH and CDR2 LQKENI. This CDR3 region has 16 residues. CDR3 in amino acids: CASSPAGLGRQETQYF. As DNA, the CDR3 is TGTGCCAGCTCACCAGCGGGGTTGGGACGCCAAGAGACCCAGTACTTC.

The chain uses TRBV6-6 and TRBJ2-7; D possibly corresponds to TRBD1 (5 bases). Germline V CDR1 and CDR2: MNHNY, SVGAGI (reference sequence). Trimming left V 2 bases short and J 2 bases short, with 7 bases between. The length of the CDR3 is 13 residues. The DNA for the CDR3 is TGTGCCAGCAGTTACCCAGGGACCTACGAGCAGTACTTC. Translation gives CASSYPGTYEQYF.

The rearrangement links TRBV6-6 to TRBJ2-3; 13 bases match TRBD2. Germline V gene lookup returns CDR1 MNHNY and CDR2 SVGAGI (reference sequence). V dropped 6 bases and J dropped 6; count of bases not matched to a gene: 3. This CDR3 has 14 amino acids. CDR3 DNA: TGTGCCAGCAGGGGACTAGCGGGATCTGATACGCAGTATTTT. This codes for CASRGLAGSDTQYF.

The chain couples TRBV2 to TRBJ2-7; the match to TRBD2 covers 7 bases. J gave up 7 bases and V 5 bases, and 14 bases lay outside the gene matches. Germline V gene lookup returns CDR1 SNHLY and CDR2 FYNNEI. The CDR3 is 15 residues long. Here the CDR3 reads CASSPYSGSAGEQYF. The CDR3 DNA reads as TGTGCCAGCAGTCCCTATAGCGGGTCCGCGGGTGAGCAGTACTTC. Full variable domain (rest looked up from reference TRBV2 and TRBJ2-7): EPEVTQTPSHQVTQMGQEVILRCVPISNHLYFYWYRQILGQKVEFLVSFYNNEISEKSEIFDDQFSVERPDGSNFTLKIRSTKLEDSAMYFCASSPYSGSAGEQYFGPGTRLTVT.

DNA of the CDR3: TGTGCCTGGAGTGGGTTAGCTCCGAGCCGAGAGACCCAGTACTTC. Protein sequence: CAWSGLAPSRETQYF. The chain employs TRBV30 and TRBJ2-5; no firm D call. The germline V gene encodes CDR1 GTSNPN and CDR2 SVGIG (reference sequence). Trimming cost V 1 base and J 4 bases, with 16 bases left between them. The CDR3 has 15 residues.

V and J are TRBV5-1 and TRBJ2-5; 9 bases fit TRBD1. V gave up 2 bases and J gave up 2 bases; unmatched junction bases: 7. CDR1 is SGHRS and CDR2 is YFSETQ in the germline V gene. The CDR3 runs to 16 residues. In nucleotides, the CDR3 is TGCGCCAGCAGCTTTTCACCGGGACAGGGTCAAGAGACCCAGTACTTC. This encodes CASSFSPGQGQETQYF.

The genes are TRBV6-5 and TRBJ2-2; TRBD1 agrees at 7 bases. The CDR3 covers 15 residues. CDR1 is MNHEY and CDR2 is SVGAGI in the germline V gene. The V gene end was trimmed by 6 bases and the J gene end by 4 bases; junction bases not matched to a gene: 8. CDR3 nucleotides: TGTGCCAGCAGCCGATACAGGGGAGTCACCGGGGAGCTGTTTTTT. Translating gives CASSRYRGVTGELFF.

The CDR3 nucleotides read TGTGCCAGCAGCCTCCTGTCGCCCGGCCGGCGGGATACGCAGTATTTT. It translates to CASSLLSPGRRDTQYF. V usage is TRBV3-1 (or the pseudogene TRBV3-2) and J usage is TRBJ2-3, with D unclear. Germline-derived CDR1 and CDR2 are LGHDT and YNNKEL (reference sequence). CDR3 length equals 16 residues. The V and J ends lost 4 bases and 6 bases respectively, with 20 bases between them.

The chain combines TRBV7-8 with TRBJ1-2, with a weak D call TRBD1 (6 bases). Germline V gene data show CDR1 as SGHVS and CDR2 as FQNEAQ. CDR3 length equals 16 residues. The ends were cut back, 5 bases at V and 5 bases at J, with 21 bases in the middle. Here the CDR3 reads CASSHGPGQINYGYTF. CDR3 in DNA: TGTGCCAGCAGCCACGGTCCAGGACAGATAAATTATGGCTACACCTTC.

The rearrangement uses TRBV19 and TRBJ1-1; D unclear. Germline values: CDR1 LNHDA, CDR2 SQIVND (reference sequence). Trimming pared 5 bases from V and 3 bases from J, leaving 16 bases between. The CDR3 consists of 15 residues. CDR3 sequence: CASSLGALGYTEAFF. The CDR3 coding sequence is TGTGCCAGTAGTTTGGGTGCCTTGGGCTACACTGAAGCTTTCTTT.

This chain connects TRBV24-1 to TRBJ2-2; 7 bases are shared with TRBD1. The V gene end was trimmed by 2 bases and the J gene end by 6 bases; junction bases not matched to a gene: 5. Germline assignment: CDR1 KGHDR and CDR2 SFDVKD. CDR3 size: 15 residues. In DNA, the CDR3 is TGTGCCACCAGTGATTCGGCAGGGGGTGCCGGGGAGCTGTTTTTT. Its protein product is CATSDSAGGAGELFF.